The clone carrying this TCR beta chain turned up a few times. Antigen: not known. The junction had 2 bases not matched to a gene; V was cut back by 5 bases and J by 2 bases. Germline loops: CDR1 SGHTA, CDR2 FQGNSA. The CDR3 is 14 residues long. The library labeled individual cDNA molecules by adding unique molecular identifiers to them. Each CDR3 protein gets one entry after TCRdb re-called the RACE reads with MiXCR. The data hold approximately 340,000 distinct CDR3 sequences, with around 7% observed a single time. Time point: patch test 1, 2 weeks after DPC sensitization. Sample treatment: therapeutic diphenylcyclopropenone sensitization with weekly scalp DPC. The data were taken from a study of human T cells and chemical hapten exposure. Study-wide results and caveats: Clustering by CDR3 similarity yielded significantly more large clusters from expanded TCRs than controls.

The TCR sequence derives from a woman aged 18 to 35 with alopecia areata. Some clones in this sample may be carry-over from other donors' samples. Sequencing used whole blood, obtained in connection with sensitization to the hapten diphenylcyclopropenone (DPC). This chain joins TRBV7-2 and TRBJ2-3, with 9 bases aligning to TRBD2. The CDR3 sequence is CASSQRGVTDTQYF. The CDR3 DNA sequence: TGTGCCAGCAGCCAGCGGGGGGTCACAGATACGCAGTATTTT.